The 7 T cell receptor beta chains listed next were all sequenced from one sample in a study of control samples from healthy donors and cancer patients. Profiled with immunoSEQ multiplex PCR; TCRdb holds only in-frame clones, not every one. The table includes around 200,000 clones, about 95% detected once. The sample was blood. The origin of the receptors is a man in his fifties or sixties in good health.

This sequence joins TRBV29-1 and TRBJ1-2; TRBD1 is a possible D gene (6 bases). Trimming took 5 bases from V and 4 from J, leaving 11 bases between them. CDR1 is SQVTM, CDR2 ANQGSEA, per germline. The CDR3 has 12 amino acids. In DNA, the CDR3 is TGCAGCGTTCTGACAGGAATCTATGGCTACACCTTC. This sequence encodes CSVLTGIYGYTF.

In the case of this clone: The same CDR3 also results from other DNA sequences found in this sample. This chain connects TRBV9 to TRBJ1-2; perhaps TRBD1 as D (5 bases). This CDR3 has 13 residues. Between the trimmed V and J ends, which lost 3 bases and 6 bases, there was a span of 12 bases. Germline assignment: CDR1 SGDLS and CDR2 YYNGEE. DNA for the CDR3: TGTGCCAGCAGCGGTCCTGGGGGGGATGGCTACACCTTC. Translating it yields CASSGPGGDGYTF. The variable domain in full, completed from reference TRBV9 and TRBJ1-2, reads DSGVTQTPKHLITATGQRVTLRCSPRSGDLSVYWYQQSLDQGLQFLIQYYNGEERAKGNILERFSAQQFPDLHSELNLSSLELGDSALYFCASSGPGGDGYTFGSGTRLTVV.

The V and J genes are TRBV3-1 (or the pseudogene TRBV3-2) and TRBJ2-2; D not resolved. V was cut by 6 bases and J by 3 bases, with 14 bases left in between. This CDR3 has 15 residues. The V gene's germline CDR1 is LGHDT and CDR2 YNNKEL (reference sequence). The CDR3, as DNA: TGTGCCAGCAGTTCCTCAGCGTCGGACACCGGGGAGCTGTTTTTT. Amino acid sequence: CASSSSASDTGELFF.

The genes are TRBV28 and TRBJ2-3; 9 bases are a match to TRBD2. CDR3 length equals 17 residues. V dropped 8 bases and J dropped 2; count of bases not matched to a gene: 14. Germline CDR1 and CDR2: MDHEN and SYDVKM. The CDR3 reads CASPGRRAGGFTDTQYF. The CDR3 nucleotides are TGTGCCAGCCCCGGGCGGCGAGCGGGGGGCTTCACAGATACGCAGTATTTT.

The CDR3 reads CASSIVFFATNEKLFF. As DNA, the CDR3 is TGTGCCAGTAGTATAGTTTTCTTTGCAACTAATGAAAAACTGTTTTTT. The V gene is TRBV19, the J gene TRBJ1-4; D is undetermined. The V end lost 1 base, the J end lost 0 bases, and 9 bases lay between the germline ends. Germline assignment: CDR1 LNHDA and CDR2 SQIVND (reference sequence). The CDR3 is 16 residues long. The full variable domain, completed using reference TRBV19 and TRBJ1-4, is DGGITQSPKYLFRKEGQNVTLSCEQNLNHDAMYWYRQDPGQGLRLIYYSQIVNDFQKGDIAEGYSVSREKKESFPLTVTSAQKNPTAFYLCASSIVFFATNEKLFFGSGTQLSVL.

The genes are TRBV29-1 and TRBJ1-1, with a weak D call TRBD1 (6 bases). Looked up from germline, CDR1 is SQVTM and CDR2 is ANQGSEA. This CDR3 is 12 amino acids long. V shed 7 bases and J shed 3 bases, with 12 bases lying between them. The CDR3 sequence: CSGEGVDTEAFF. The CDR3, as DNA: TGCAGCGGTGAGGGGGTCGACACTGAAGCTTTCTTT.

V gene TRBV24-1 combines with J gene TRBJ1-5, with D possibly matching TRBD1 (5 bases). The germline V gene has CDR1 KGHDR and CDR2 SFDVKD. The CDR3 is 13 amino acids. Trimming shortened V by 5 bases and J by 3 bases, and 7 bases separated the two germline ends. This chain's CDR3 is CATSGGVNQPQHF. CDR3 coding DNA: TGTGCCACCAGTGGGGGGGTCAATCAGCCCCAGCATTTT.